In its sample, the clone carrying this T cell receptor (beta chain) was seen a few times. The antigen remains unidentified. The data derive from a study of beta chain features in type 1 diabetes. The whole isolated RNA underwent reverse transcription, so sequencing captured expressed TCRB transcripts. Generated by immunoSEQ multiplex PCR, the TCRdb table keeps only in-frame clones and is missing some. In the table there are hundreds of thousands of clones, over 10% of which are singletons. General study points: Shortening that was moderate but significant affected the TCRB CDR3s of Type 1 diabetes patients in all four CD4+ subsets. In the patient group, naive, central memory and Treg TCRB repertoires seemed more alike than in the healthy donor group.

The length of the CDR3 is 14 residues. Per germline, CDR1 SGHRS and CDR2 YFSETQ. V dropped 5 bases and J dropped 1 base, with 12 bases sitting between them. This chain links TRBV5-1 with TRBJ2-5; no clear D gene. The clonotype comes from a man between 18 and 29 years old in good health. Sequencing input: naive CD4+ T cells from blood. This CDR3 reads CASSPRWPQETQYF. The CDR3 DNA reads TGCGCCAGCAGTCCTCGTTGGCCCCAAGAGACCCAGTACTTC.